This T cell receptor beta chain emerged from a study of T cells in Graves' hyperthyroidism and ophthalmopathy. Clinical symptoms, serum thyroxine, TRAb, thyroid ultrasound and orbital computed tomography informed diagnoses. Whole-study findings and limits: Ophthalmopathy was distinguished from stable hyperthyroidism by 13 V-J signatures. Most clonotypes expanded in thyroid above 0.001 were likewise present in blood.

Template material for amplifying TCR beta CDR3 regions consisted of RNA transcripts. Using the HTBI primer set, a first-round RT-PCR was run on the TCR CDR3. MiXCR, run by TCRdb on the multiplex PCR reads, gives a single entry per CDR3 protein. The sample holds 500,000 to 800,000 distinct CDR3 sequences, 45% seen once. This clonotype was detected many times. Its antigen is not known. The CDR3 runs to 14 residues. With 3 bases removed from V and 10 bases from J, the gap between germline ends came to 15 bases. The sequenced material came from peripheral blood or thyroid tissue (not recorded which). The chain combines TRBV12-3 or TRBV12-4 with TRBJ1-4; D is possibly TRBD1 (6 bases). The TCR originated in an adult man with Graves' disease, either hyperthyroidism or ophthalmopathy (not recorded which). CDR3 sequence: CASSLGGTSAKLFF. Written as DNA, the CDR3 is TGTGCCAGCAGTTTGGGAGGGACATCTGCAAAACTGTTTTTT.